The clone carrying this T cell receptor beta chain came up a few times. Its matching antigen is unknown. The data stem from a study of cytomegalovirus exposure and HLA in healthy donors. Study-wide background: Within the Caucasian-associated ancestry cluster were about 81% of the approximately 370 genotyped donors. The study's findings and limits: V- and J-gene trimming of TCR beta was linked (in a later analysis) to a missense DCLRE1C variant. The dataset shows that most TCR sequences were rare, while some public TCRs occurred in many donors.

The PCR was carried out with 60 Vbeta primers and 13 Jbeta primers. Per the study methods: Later, roughly 86 million unique TCR beta chains were counted in an analysis, and around 11 million of them were shared. Method: immunoSEQ multiplex PCR; TCRdb's copy keeps in-frame clones and lacks some. That table furnishes V, J and clone size, whereas the DNA furnished D and trimming. The sample yields about 180,000 clones, 65% to 85% seen once. V dropped 5 bases and J dropped 2; count of bases not matched to a gene: 9. From germline, CDR1 is SEHNR and CDR2 FQNEAQ (reference sequence). This CDR3 comprises 17 residues.

This receptor was taken from a man in his fifties or sixties in good health and CMV-seronegative. The chain employs TRBV7-9 and TRBJ1-5, with TRBD1 identical over 10 bases. Sample: PBMCs. The CDR3 here is CASSRGTGEGGNQPQHF. As DNA, the CDR3 is TGTGCCAGCAGCCGGGGGACAGGGGAGGGAGGCAATCAGCCCCAGCATTTT.